These 24 T cell receptor beta chains originate from one sample sequenced in a study of OX40 agonist ivuxolimab in advanced cancers. The library was built by means of the immunoSEQ multiplex PCR assay. In its TCRdb copy, this immuneACCESS table keeps in-frame sequences only and misses some clones. Where compared with another copy, unresolved V genes explain less than half of these, and the others have no known cause. The sample data list under 100,000 clones, and around 89% of these were observed just once. More than 0.15% of the sample rests with the top ten. The specimen comprised CD4+ or CD8+ T cells sorted from blood, sampled in a trial of the OX40 agonist ivuxolimab. The receptors were sampled from an adult with an advanced solid tumor such as melanoma, head and neck, liver or kidney cancer.

The chain links TRBV15 to TRBJ1-6, with unresolved D. The germline V gene has CDR1 LNHNV and CDR2 YYDKDF (reference sequence). V lost 5 bases to trimming and J lost 10 bases, with 9 bases between them. The CDR3 consists of 12 residues. Written as DNA, the CDR3 is TGTGCCACCAGCCTGGGTTTGTCACCCCTCCACTTT. It specifies CATSLGLSPLHF.

This chain joins TRBV9 and TRBJ2-6; D is unclear. The CDR3 runs to 18 residues. Trimming left V 4 bases short and J 0 bases short, with 17 bases between. Germline V gene data show CDR1 as SGDLS and CDR2 as YYNGEE. CDR3 region: CASSPGAKGPSGANVLTF. The CDR3 DNA reads as TGTGCCAGCAGCCCCGGAGCGAAAGGACCCTCTGGGGCCAACGTCCTGACTTTC.

V gene TRBV5-4 combines with J gene TRBJ2-3, with TRBD2 as a possible D gene (5 bases). The germline V gene has CDR1 SGHNT and CDR2 YYREEE (reference sequence). The CDR3 contains 17 residues. V gave up 4 bases and J gave up 2 bases, with 20 bases separating them. The CDR3 sequence is CASSPMPGYPPTDTQYF. CDR3 DNA: TGTGCCAGCAGCCCAATGCCGGGATACCCCCCCACAGATACGCAGTATTTT.

The chain recombines TRBV11-2 with TRBJ2-7, with D maybe TRBD2 (6 bases). V lost 2 bases to trimming and J lost 7 bases, with 15 bases between them. This CDR3 spans 14 amino acids. CDR1 and CDR2 from the germline V gene are SGHAT and FQNNGV. The CDR3 DNA reads as TGTGCCAGCAGCTTATCCGGGAGTCTGGGGGAGCAGTACTTC. Translating gives CASSLSGSLGEQYF. Based on the CDR3 plus reference TRBV11-2 and TRBJ2-7, the full variable domain is EAGVAQSPRYKIIEKRQSVAFWCNPISGHATLYWYQQILGQGPKLLIQFQNNGVVDDSQLPKDRFSAERLKGVDSTLKIQPAKLEDSAVYLCASSLSGSLGEQYFGPGTRLTVT.

This clone was seen a single time. The chain uses TRBV5-4 and TRBJ2-3, with 7 bases that match TRBD1. There are 14 residues in the CDR3. The junction had 3 bases not matched to a gene; V was cut back by 5 bases and J by 0 bases. In germline, CDR1 is SGHNT, CDR2 YYREEE (reference sequence). The CDR3 is CASRRQGSTDTQYF. The CDR3 coding sequence is TGTGCCAGCAGAAGACAGGGTAGCACAGATACGCAGTATTTT.

The rearrangement links TRBV6-1 to TRBJ1-2, with a weak D call TRBD1 (6 bases). CDR1 MNHNS and CDR2 SASEGT come from the germline V gene. CDR3 size: 14 residues. Between the trimmed V and J ends, which lost 7 bases and 5 bases, there was a span of 17 bases. In DNA form, the CDR3 reads TGTGCCAGCACCAATGGGGGGGGCGGGTATGGCTACACCTTC. This translates into CASTNGGGGYGYTF.

The rearrangement uses TRBV10-3 and TRBJ1-4; 9 positions agree with TRBD1. The CDR3 contains 14 residues. After removal of 0 bases from V and 7 bases from J, the junction contained 0 bases not matched to a gene. From germline, CDR1 is ENHRY and CDR2 SYGVKD. CDR3 in DNA: TGTGCCATCAGTGAGTCGACAGGGGGTGAAAAACTGTTTTTT. Residues: CAISESTGGEKLFF.

Concerning this clone itself: A junction end diverges from the germline sequence, so it may reflect a read error. The chain employs TRBV6-6 and TRBJ2-7; 7 nucleotides match TRBD2. The germline gives CDR1 MNHNY, CDR2 SVGAGI (reference sequence). This CDR3 is built from 14 residues. CDR3 bases: TGTGCCAGCAGCCCCAGCGGGATCCCCTACGAGCAGTGCTTC. Translated, it gives CASSPSGIPYEQCF.

The chain carries TRBV10-3 and TRBJ2-1, with 14 nucleotides matching TRBD2. CDR1 ENHRY and CDR2 SYGVKD come from the germline V gene. Trimming at V came to 5 bases and at J to 10 bases, leaving 10 bases not matched to a gene. This CDR3 has 16 amino acids. CDR3 sequence: CAISPIYGLAGGEQFF. The CDR3 nucleotides read TGTGCCATCAGTCCCATTTACGGACTAGCGGGGGGAGAGCAGTTCTTC.

The genes are TRBV18 and TRBJ2-3; 8 bases are a match to TRBD2. CDR3 length: 13 residues. The trim removed 6 bases at V and 4 bases at J, leaving 3 bases unmatched. Germline V gives CDR1 KGHSH, CDR2 LQKENI. This CDR3 is CASSPGLADTQYF. CDR3 coding DNA: TGTGCCAGCTCGCCGGGACTAGCAGATACGCAGTATTTT.

The V gene is TRBV5-1, the J gene TRBJ2-3; D perhaps matches TRBD1 (6 bases). The germline V gene encodes CDR1 SGHRS and CDR2 YFSETQ. The V and J ends lost 4 bases and 2 bases respectively, with 14 bases between them. CDR3 length: 15 residues. The CDR3 sequence: CASSPNRDYTDTQYF. Here the CDR3 DNA reads TGCGCCAGCAGCCCGAACAGGGATTACACAGATACGCAGTATTTT. The full variable domain, with the rest looked up from reference TRBV5-1 and TRBJ2-3, is KAGVTQTPRYLIKTRGQQVTLSCSPISGHRSVSWYQQTPGQGLQFLFEYFSETQRNKGNFPGRFSGRQFSNSRSEMNVSTLELGDSALYLCASSPNRDYTDTQYFGPGTRLTVL.

The rearrangement joins TRBV10-2 to TRBJ1-3; D is perhaps TRBD1 (5 bases). There are 14 residues in the CDR3. Germline values: CDR1 WSHSY, CDR2 SAAADI. V was shortened by 7 bases and J by 4 bases, with 14 bases between the two germline ends. The DNA for the CDR3 is TGCGCCAGCAATCCAGACAGTTCCGGAAACACCATATATTTT. Protein product: CASNPDSSGNTIYF.

This clone came up a few times. The chain carries TRBV7-8 and TRBJ1-1, with D maybe TRBD1 (5 bases). Germline CDR1 and CDR2: SGHVS and FQNEAQ. The CDR3 loop spans 12 amino acids. Trimming left V 5 bases short and J 11 bases short, with 15 bases between. The CDR3 reads CASSKDQGWAFF. The CDR3 region has the DNA TGTGCCAGCAGCAAAGATCAGGGATGGGCTTTCTTT.

The chain is built from TRBV7-2 and TRBJ2-1; D gene uncertain. This CDR3 has 15 residues. Per germline, CDR1 SGHTA and CDR2 FQGNSA. Trimming removed 1 base at V and 5 bases at J, with 12 bases between. This CDR3 reads CASSLDRRSNNEQFF. In DNA form, the CDR3 reads TGTGCCAGCAGCTTAGATCGCAGGAGCAACAATGAGCAGTTCTTC.

This chain connects TRBV6-6 to TRBJ2-1, with 15 bases matching TRBD2. CDR1 MNHNY and CDR2 SVGAGI come from the germline V gene (reference sequence). The CDR3 extends over 14 amino acids. Losses at the gene ends were 8 bases for V and 9 bases for J; bases not matched to a gene: 5. The DNA for the CDR3 is TGTGCCAGCCAGGGACTAGCGGGGGGTGGTGAGCAGTTCTTC. It specifies CASQGLAGGGEQFF.

The rearrangement joins TRBV5-4 to TRBJ2-7; D gene ambiguous. Trimming shortened V by 0 bases and J by 6 bases, and 10 bases separated the two germline ends. CDR1 is SGHNT, CDR2 YYREEE, per germline (reference sequence). The CDR3 runs 13 residues. This CDR3 is CASSLASTAEQYF. As DNA, the CDR3 is TGTGCCAGCAGCTTGGCCTCTACGGCCGAGCAGTACTTC.

V is TRBV19 and J is TRBJ1-5, with D possibly matching TRBD1 (6 bases). V lost 3 bases to trimming and J lost 7 bases, with 13 bases between them. The germline V gene has CDR1 LNHDA and CDR2 SQIVND (reference sequence). The CDR3 spans 14 residues. The CDR3 region is CASSILAGTQPQHF. The CDR3 DNA reads as TGTGCCAGTAGTATTCTCGCGGGGACACAGCCCCAGCATTTT.

This clone turned up a few times. Other nucleotide sequences in the sample specify the same CDR3. As DNA, the CDR3 is TGTGCCAGCAGCTTGGGGCGGGAGCAGTACTTC. Translation: CASSLGREQYF. The rearrangement joins TRBV11-2 to TRBJ2-7; D may be TRBD1 (5 bases). With 3 bases removed from V and 7 bases from J, the gap between germline ends came to 7 bases. Looked up from germline, CDR1 is SGHAT and CDR2 is FQNNGV. The CDR3 covers 11 residues. The full variable domain, in which reference TRBV11-2 and TRBJ2-7 provide the parts outside the CDR3, is EAGVAQSPRYKIIEKRQSVAFWCNPISGHATLYWYQQILGQGPKLLIQFQNNGVVDDSQLPKDRFSAERLKGVDSTLKIQPAKLEDSAVYLCASSLGREQYFGPGTRLTVT.

This clone was counted only a few times. The rearrangement links TRBV30 to TRBJ2-7, with D hard to call. The CDR3 has 13 residues. Germline CDR1 is GTSNPN and CDR2 is SVGIG (reference sequence). V dropped 4 bases and J dropped 6 bases, with 16 bases sitting between them. CDR3 in DNA: TGTGCCTGGACCTTAACTGGGTCCGGCGAGCAGTACTTC. Translating gives CAWTLTGSGEQYF. The variable domain in full, completed from reference TRBV30 and TRBJ2-7, reads SQTIHQWPATLVQPVGSPLSLECTVEGTSNPNLYWYRQAAGRGLQLLFYSVGIGQISSEVPQNLSASRPQDRQFILSSKKLLLSDSGFYLCAWTLTGSGEQYFGPGTRLTVT.

This chain connects TRBV6-5 to TRBJ2-3; D perhaps matches TRBD1 (6 bases). V shed 2 bases and J shed 1 base, with 13 bases lying between them. Looked up from germline, CDR1 is MNHEY and CDR2 is SVGAGI. This CDR3 has 16 amino acids. DNA of the CDR3: TGTGCCAGCAGTTACCTCAGGGGCGCGGGCACAGATACGCAGTATTTT. This translates into CASSYLRGAGTDTQYF.

The rearrangement joins TRBV6-6 to TRBJ2-7, with 11 bases aligning to TRBD2. Germline CDR1 MNHNY, CDR2 SVGAGI (reference sequence). V trimming: 7 bases; J trimming: 0 bases; junction bases outside the gene matches: 5. This CDR3 comprises 15 residues. CDR3 DNA: TGTGCCAGCACTACTAGCGGGAGCAGCTCCTACGAGCAGTACTTC. Amino acid sequence: CASTTSGSSSYEQYF.

The gene calls are TRBV2 and TRBJ2-3; D gene uncertain. Trimming shortened V by 7 bases and J by 3 bases, and 11 bases separated the two germline ends. The germline CDR1 and CDR2 sequences are SNHLY and FYNNEI. The CDR3 runs 13 residues. CDR3 in DNA: TGTGCCAGCATCCGGGTACGGACAGATACGCAGTATTTT. Protein product: CASIRVRTDTQYF.

This rearrangement joins TRBV4-1 to TRBJ2-2, with D uncertain. V lost 4 bases and J lost 5, with 14 bases in between. Germline V gives CDR1 MGHRA, CDR2 YSYEKL. The CDR3 is made up of 15 amino acids. The CDR3 sequence: CASSRPDLETGELFF. The CDR3 DNA follows: TGCGCCAGCAGCCGGCCAGATCTGGAGACCGGGGAGCTGTTTTTT.

The chain employs TRBV5-1 and TRBJ2-1; 9 bases match TRBD2. This CDR3 contains 15 residues. V lost 4 bases, J lost 5 bases, and 7 bases stayed unmatched. Germline V gene sequence: CDR1 SGHRS, CDR2 YFSETQ. In DNA form, the CDR3 reads TGCGCCAGCAGCCTTATCTTAGCGGGGGACAATGAGCAGTTCTTC. Translation gives CASSLILAGDNEQFF.